This T cell receptor beta chain is drawn from a study of blood T cells in healthy people across ages. Study-wide findings and caveats: Unknown donor CMV status possibly confounded expanded clonotype changes. There was a strong correlation between TCR beta diversity and naive T cell percentage.

Concerning this clonotype: The antigen remains unidentified. Sequence at one end of the junction differs from germline and may be a read error.

Using a J-beta primer mix together with a sample-barcoded 5' primer, a second PCR was run for roughly 7 to 11 cycles. Using its own MiXCR run on the 5' RACE reads, TCRdb lists one record per CDR3 protein. Here the sample spans 1.5 million to 2 million distinct CDR3 sequences, 28% being singletons. CDR1 is MDHEN and CDR2 is SYDVKM in the germline V gene. The CDR3 extends over 14 amino acids. Sample: blood. The chain is built from TRBV28 and TRBJ1-6; D unresolved. This clonotype originated in a woman in her 30s in good health. The DNA for the CDR3 is TGTGCCAGCGATAAACCCAATATCCACTCACCCCGCCACTTT. Translating it yields CASDKPNIHSPRHF.